This T cell receptor (beta chain) was sequenced in a study of early T cells in non-severe SARS-CoV-2 infection. Study overall: Investigators sequenced bulk RNA drawn from unsorted whole blood, and chains remained unpaired.

Overall study findings and caveats: VDJdb matches were skewed toward anti-spike CD8 T cell responses.

The germline gives CDR1 SGDLS, CDR2 YYNGEE. With 4 bases removed from V and 5 bases from J, the gap between germline ends came to 12 bases. The CDR3 is 13 residues long. This clonotype showed up just a few times. Its antigen is currently unknown. Individual cDNA molecules received unique molecular identifiers during library preparation. TCRdb itself ran the 5' RACE reads through MiXCR, one entry per CDR3 protein. The profile shows 30,000 to 40,000 distinct CDR3 sequences, about 8.2% of them singletons. This chain links TRBV9 with TRBJ2-5; tentative D call: TRBD2 (5 bases). Specimen: whole blood. The receptor was derived from an adult who was a healthcare worker with PCR-confirmed SARS-CoV-2 infection or an uninfected control (not recorded which). CDR3 DNA sequence: TGTGCCAGCAGCCTCGCGCGAGGGGAGACCCAGTACTTC. It is translated as CASSLARGETQYF.